The 17 T cell receptor beta chains reported below all come from one sample, sequenced in a study of blood T cell repertoires in COVID-19. Sequencing used immunoSEQ multiplex PCR; TCRdb keeps in-frame clones, though not all of them. This table holds some 150,000 clones, approximately 87% found once. The sample was peripheral blood. These receptors all stem from a human donor in a cohort sampled during active COVID-19.

Only one count was recorded for this clone. J is TRBJ2-2 and V is TRBV11-3; the D is unclear. Between the trimmed V and J ends, which lost 1 base and 8 bases, there was a span of 2 bases. Germline CDR1 is SGHNT and CDR2 is YENEEA. The CDR3 consists of 11 residues. The CDR3 nucleotides are TGTGCCAGCAGCTTAGTAGGGGAGCTGTTTTTT. This translates into CASSLVGELFF.

The V call is TRBV7-3, the J call TRBJ2-1, with TRBD2 matching 7 bases. The CDR3 contains 15 residues. The trim removed 4 bases at V and 9 bases at J, leaving 12 bases unmatched. The germline V gene has CDR1 SGHTA and CDR2 FQGTGA. CDR3 in DNA: TGTGCCAGCAGCTACATAGCGGGCGGGTGGGGTGAGCAGTTCTTC. Residues: CASSYIAGGWGEQFF.

The chain couples TRBV5-1 to TRBJ1-3; 10 bases are shared with TRBD1. V trimming: 2 bases; J trimming: 2 bases; junction bases outside the gene matches: 7. CDR1 and CDR2 (germline): SGHRS, YFSETQ. CDR3 size: 17 residues. The CDR3 here is CASSFAGTGAAGNTIYF. The DNA of the CDR3 is TGCGCCAGCAGCTTCGCCGGGACAGGGGCCGCTGGAAACACCATATATTTT.

This chain joins TRBV7-2 and TRBJ2-5, with 11 bases identical to TRBD2. The germline V gene has CDR1 SGHTA and CDR2 FQGNSA. The CDR3 extends over 17 amino acids. V dropped 1 base and J dropped 1; count of bases not matched to a gene: 5. The CDR3 nucleotides read TGTGCCAGCAGCTTAGTGGGTAGCGGGGGGGTCCAAGAGACCCAGTACTTC. It translates to CASSLVGSGGVQETQYF.

This clone was counted ten times or more. One end of the junction varies from germline; a read error may be responsible. The chain carries TRBV6-1 and TRBJ1-2; possible D gene TRBD1, 5 bases. The CDR3 is made up of 13 amino acids. Looked up from germline, CDR1 is MNHNS and CDR2 is SASEGT. The CDR3 spells CASSEFQGGARSF. CDR3 in DNA: TGTGCCAGCAGTGAATTCCAGGGCGGTGCGAGGTCCTTC.

The CDR3 reads CASSPTPGQGMYNEQFF. Here the CDR3 DNA reads TGCGCCAGCAGCCCGACACCGGGACAGGGGATGTACAATGAGCAGTTCTTC. V gene TRBV5-1 combines with J gene TRBJ2-1, with 10 bases fitting TRBD1. The J segment lost 4 bases and the V segment lost 4 bases, leaving 11 bases of the junction unmatched. CDR3 length: 17 amino acids. From germline, CDR1 is SGHRS and CDR2 YFSETQ.

In its sample, this clone was seen once. The chain recombines TRBV10-3 with TRBJ1-2; 8 nucleotides line up with TRBD1. The V and J ends lost 6 bases and 6 bases, in that order; junction bases with no gene match: 9. The CDR3 covers 14 residues. Looked up from germline, CDR1 is ENHRY and CDR2 is SYGVKD. The CDR3 coding sequence is TGTGCCATCAGACCGACAGGGGAGGAGAATGGCTACACCTTC. Translated: CAIRPTGEENGYTF.

CDR3: CASSSGQRSYNEQFF. The CDR3 nucleotides read TGTGCCAGCAGCTCGGGACAGAGATCCTACAATGAGCAGTTCTTC. The rearrangement uses TRBV7-7 and TRBJ2-1; 7 nucleotides match TRBD1. CDR1 SSHAT and CDR2 FNYEAQ come from the germline V gene (reference sequence). The CDR3 covers 15 residues. After removal of 4 bases from V and 1 base from J, the junction contained 4 bases not matched to a gene.

This clone was detected once. This rearrangement joins TRBV12-3 or TRBV12-4 to TRBJ2-1; tentative D call: TRBD2 (5 bases). The CDR3 spans 13 residues. V dropped 5 bases and J dropped 7 bases, with 12 bases sitting between them. CDR3 residues: CASSGPLANEQFF. CDR3 nucleotides: TGTGCCAGCAGTGGACCTCTAGCAAATGAGCAGTTCTTC.

This rearrangement joins TRBV4-1 to TRBJ2-7; TRBD1 aligns across 8 bases. V gave up 4 bases and J gave up 4 bases; unmatched junction bases: 9. CDR1 and CDR2 from the germline V gene are MGHRA and YSYEKL. This CDR3 has 15 residues. The CDR3 spells CASSPRTGILYEQYF. Here the CDR3 DNA reads TGCGCCAGCAGCCCTAGGACAGGGATCCTGTACGAGCAGTACTTC.

The chain is built from TRBV5-5 and TRBJ2-3; D is undetermined. V was clipped by 0 bases and J by 3 bases, with 11 bases between them. Germline V gene sequence: CDR1 SGHKS, CDR2 YYEKEE (reference sequence). The CDR3 has 15 residues. The CDR3 protein is CASSLDETQTDTQYF. The CDR3 DNA is TGTGCCAGCAGCTTGGATGAGACACAAACAGATACGCAGTATTTT.

The chain is built from TRBV6-5 and TRBJ1-4; D gene unclear. This CDR3 has 13 amino acids. The V gene lost 8 bases and the J gene lost 0 bases, with 7 bases spanning the gap. Germline V gives CDR1 MNHEY, CDR2 SVGAGI. The CDR3 DNA sequence: TGTGCCAGCTCGTTTACAACTAATGAAAAACTGTTTTTT. This codes for CASSFTTNEKLFF.

This chain links TRBV5-1 with TRBJ2-2, with 7 bases lining up with TRBD1. V dropped 3 bases and J dropped 6; count of bases not matched to a gene: 8. The CDR3 runs 15 residues. Germline V gives CDR1 SGHRS, CDR2 YFSETQ. The chain's CDR3 is CASSSMTGSAGELFF. CDR3 DNA: TGCGCCAGCAGCTCGATGACAGGGTCGGCCGGGGAGCTGTTTTTT. The complete variable domain, with remaining parts taken from reference TRBV5-1 and TRBJ2-2, reads KAGVTQTPRYLIKTRGQQVTLSCSPISGHRSVSWYQQTPGQGLQFLFEYFSETQRNKGNFPGRFSGRQFSNSRSEMNVSTLELGDSALYLCASSSMTGSAGELFFGEGSRLTVL.

The J gene is TRBJ1-1, the V gene TRBV7-2; D is uncertain. Trimming shortened V by 2 bases and J by 4 bases, and 5 bases separated the two germline ends. This CDR3 has 12 amino acids. Germline CDR1 SGHTA, CDR2 FQGNSA. The CDR3 DNA reads TGTGCCAGCAGCTTATTTCGCACTGAAGCTTTCTTT. It translates to CASSLFRTEAFF.

The gene calls are TRBV19 and TRBJ1-1; D not certain. This CDR3 has 13 residues. Trimming left V 5 bases short and J 1 base short, with 8 bases between. Per the germline V gene, CDR1 is LNHDA and CDR2 is SQIVND (reference sequence). As DNA, the CDR3 is TGTGCCAGTAGTCTCGTATCGAACACTGAAGCTTTCTTT. Translated, it gives CASSLVSNTEAFF.

The chain carries TRBV5-8 and TRBJ2-6, with D unresolved. This CDR3 spans 16 amino acids. V was pared by 2 bases and J by 1 base, with 10 bases between. From germline, CDR1 is SGHTS and CDR2 YDEGEE. CDR3 in DNA: TGTGCCAGCAGCTTCACCAGGCTATCTGGGGCCAACGTCCTGACTTTC. Translation gives CASSFTRLSGANVLTF.

This clone came up a few times. The chain is built from TRBV25-1 and TRBJ1-1, with a possible D match to TRBD1 (6 bases). Germline lookup yields CDR1 MGHDK and CDR2 SYGVNS. The CDR3 contains 15 residues. The germline V and J ends were trimmed by 3 bases and 1 base, with 12 bases remaining between them. The chain's CDR3 is CASSDHRDGNTEAFF. CDR3 in DNA: TGTGCCAGCAGTGACCACAGGGACGGGAACACTGAAGCTTTCTTT.